One sample yielded the 5 T cell receptor beta chains listed below, sequenced in a study of blood T cell repertoires in COVID-19. The protocol was immunoSEQ multiplex PCR, while the TCRdb copy is restricted to in-frame clones and leaves out a portion. Of a few hundred thousand clones in the sample, 85% to 90% were seen once. Sequencing was performed on PBMCs or T cells enriched from blood (not recorded which). The receptor source for this set is a young man who had recovered from COVID-19.

CDR3: CAWDLGGISTDTQYF. DNA for the CDR3: TGTGCCTGGGACCTCGGCGGCATTTCCACAGATACGCAGTATTTT. The gene calls are TRBV30 and TRBJ2-3; no reliable D call. The CDR3 runs 15 residues. The germline V gene has CDR1 GTSNPN and CDR2 SVGIG (reference sequence). The V gene lost 5 bases and the J gene lost 2 bases, with 17 bases spanning the gap.

V usage is TRBV6-5 and J usage is TRBJ2-7, with 15 bases identical to TRBD2. The V and J ends lost 6 bases and 5 bases, in that order; junction bases with no gene match: 2. The CDR3 is 14 amino acids. The germline V gene encodes CDR1 MNHEY and CDR2 SVGAGI. CDR3 sequence: CASSRTSGRDEQYF. In nucleotides, the CDR3 is TGTGCCAGCAGCCGGACTAGCGGGAGGGACGAGCAGTACTTC.

The CDR3 DNA is TGTGCCAGCAGTTTTCCCCTTAGCGGGAGGGCCGTTAGTTACGAGCAGTACTTC. The encoded protein is CASSFPLSGRAVSYEQYF. This chain connects TRBV27 to TRBJ2-7; 11 positions agree with TRBD2. The germline CDR1 and CDR2 sequences are MNHEY and SMNVEV (reference sequence). CDR3 length equals 18 residues. Trimming removed 3 bases from V and 4 bases from J; junction bases left unmatched: 14.

The chain uses TRBV5-1 and TRBJ1-2, with 7 bases that match TRBD1. CDR3 size: 15 residues. The V segment lost 7 bases and the J segment 4 bases; nucleotides outside the gene matches: 13. Germline CDR1 and CDR2: SGHRS and YFSETQ. Here the CDR3 reads CASASGQVNTYGYTF. The CDR3 nucleotides read TGCGCCAGCGCTTCTGGACAGGTCAATACCTATGGCTACACCTTC.

This clone showed up many times. This chain uses TRBV7-2 with TRBJ2-3, with 7 bases fitting TRBD1. V was pared by 1 base and J by 3 bases, with 4 bases of the junction left unmatched. Germline V gives CDR1 SGHTA, CDR2 FQGNSA. CDR3 length: 15 amino acids. The CDR3 region has the DNA TGTGCCAGCAGCTTAGTTAAACAGGGGACAGATACGCAGTATTTT. Translating it yields CASSLVKQGTDTQYF.